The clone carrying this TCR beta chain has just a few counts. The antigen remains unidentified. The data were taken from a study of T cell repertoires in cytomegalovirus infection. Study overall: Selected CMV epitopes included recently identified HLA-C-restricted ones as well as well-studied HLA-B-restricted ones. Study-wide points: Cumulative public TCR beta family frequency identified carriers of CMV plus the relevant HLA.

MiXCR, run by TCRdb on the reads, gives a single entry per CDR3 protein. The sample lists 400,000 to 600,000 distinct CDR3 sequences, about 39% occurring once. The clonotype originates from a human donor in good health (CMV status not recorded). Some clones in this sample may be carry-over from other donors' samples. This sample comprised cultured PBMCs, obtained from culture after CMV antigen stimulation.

DNA for the CDR3: TGTGCCAGCTCCCGCCTTGGGGGACCTGTTGGGGCCAACGTCCTGACTTTC. It is translated as CASSRLGGPVGANVLTF. The chain uses TRBV6-1 and TRBJ2-6; the D call may be TRBD1 or TRBD2 (5 bases each). CDR1 and CDR2 from the germline V gene are MNHNS and SASEGT. V dropped 8 bases and J dropped 3 bases, with 20 bases sitting between them. The CDR3 runs 17 residues.